This TCR beta chain was identified in a study of shared clonotypes between healthy human individuals. Only in-frame clones appear in the TCRdb table, and some are missing; sequencing was by immunoSEQ multiplex PCR. The table lists about 1,500,000 clones, roughly 95% of them singletons, with over 1% in the top ten. The CDR3 consists of 15 residues. Germline CDR1 LNHDA, CDR2 SQIVND (reference sequence). Losses at the gene ends were 4 bases for V and 5 bases for J; bases not matched to a gene: 10. The chain uses TRBV19 and TRBJ2-7; 8 bases are shared with TRBD1. This TCR was sampled from a man between 25 and 39 years old in good health. The sample consisted of naive CD4+ T cells sorted from blood. Described subset: CD45RA+ positively selected. Written as DNA, the CDR3 is TGTGCCAGTAGTAGTGGACAGGGCTTTGCCGACGAGCAGTACTTC. Translated: CASSSGQGFADEQYF.